Each of the 18 T cell receptor beta chains below was sequenced from the same sample in a study of radiation and T cells in renal cell carcinoma. The time point here: blood 4 weeks post-SBRT, at nephrectomy. The sample's treatment: 15 Gy SBRT to primary tumor, nephrectomy 4 weeks later. The repertoire was sequenced with immunoSEQ multiplex PCR; TCRdb's copy has only in-frame clones and lacks some. Among around 170,000 clones listed, about 88% were seen once. The sequencing here drew on blood, taken from a patient whose treatment included radiotherapy and nephrectomy. The receptor set was obtained from a woman between 50 and 59 years old with renal cell carcinoma.

V gene TRBV11-2 combines with J gene TRBJ1-2, with TRBD1 as a possible D gene (5 bases). Germline V gene data show CDR1 as SGHAT and CDR2 as FQNNGV. V gave up 8 bases and J gave up 7 bases, with 26 bases separating them. The CDR3 loop spans 16 amino acids. The DNA for the CDR3 is TGTGCCAGCGTTCAGCTCGCCGTGGGACTCACACTTGGCTACACCTTC. Translation: CASVQLAVGLTLGYTF. Using reference TRBV11-2 and TRBJ1-2 for the parts outside the CDR3, the full variable domain is EAGVAQSPRYKIIEKRQSVAFWCNPISGHATLYWYQQILGQGPKLLIQFQNNGVVDDSQLPKDRFSAERLKGVDSTLKIQPAKLEDSAVYLCASVQLAVGLTLGYTFGSGTRLTVV.

This chain uses TRBV11-1 with TRBJ2-3; 9 bases are a match to TRBD2. This CDR3 is built from 16 residues. After removal of 5 bases from V and 1 base from J, the junction contained 7 bases not matched to a gene. Germline V gene sequence: CDR1 SGHAT, CDR2 FQDESV (reference sequence). The CDR3, as DNA: TGTGCCAGCAGCCTCCTTGAGCGGGGGGGCACAGATACGCAGTATTTT. The encoded protein is CASSLLERGGTDTQYF.

The V call is TRBV4-3, the J call TRBJ1-1; TRBD1 aligns across 7 bases. After removal of 0 bases from V and 4 bases from J, the junction contained 17 bases not matched to a gene. CDR3 length: 19 residues. Germline CDR1 is LGHNA and CDR2 is YSLEER. CDR3 residues: CASSQDYRGPTNRGTEAFF. The CDR3, as DNA: TGCGCCAGCAGCCAAGATTATAGGGGGCCGACTAATCGGGGCACTGAAGCTTTCTTT.

The genes are TRBV5-1 and TRBJ1-1; D uncertain. CDR1 is SGHRS and CDR2 is YFSETQ in the germline V gene. This CDR3 is built from 11 residues. Trimming stripped 0 bases from V and 9 bases from J, with 6 bases between. The chain's CDR3 is CASSLGTKAFF. The CDR3 region has the DNA TGCGCCAGCAGCTTGGGGACTAAAGCTTTCTTT.

This chain uses TRBV6-5 with TRBJ1-5, with D maybe TRBD1 (5 bases). Trimming cost V 4 bases and J 1 base, with 8 bases left between them. Germline lookup yields CDR1 MNHEY and CDR2 SVGAGI. CDR3 size: 14 residues. The CDR3 protein is CASSSYRSNQPQHF. DNA of the CDR3: TGTGCCAGCAGTTCTTACAGGAGCAATCAGCCCCAGCATTTT.

This clone appeared a single time. The rearrangement links TRBV7-9 to TRBJ1-1; tentatively, D is TRBD1 (5 bases). The V gene lost 7 bases and the J gene lost 5 bases, with 20 bases spanning the gap. The CDR3 runs to 15 residues. Germline V gene sequence: CDR1 SEHNR, CDR2 FQNEAQ (reference sequence). CDR3 in amino acids: CASTPVGPGRTEAFF. CDR3 in DNA: TGTGCCAGCACCCCGGTGGGGCCTGGGAGAACTGAAGCTTTCTTT.

The chain is built from TRBV5-4 and TRBJ2-5; D not certain. V dropped 3 bases and J dropped 5 bases, with 14 bases sitting between them. CDR1 SGHNT and CDR2 YYREEE come from the germline V gene (reference sequence). This CDR3 is built from 14 residues. CDR3 bases: TGTGCCAGCAGCTCACGGCGGTACGAGGAGACCCAGTACTTC. As protein: CASSSRRYEETQYF.

The gene calls are TRBV10-3 and TRBJ1-2; 7 bases agree with TRBD1. Germline-derived CDR1 and CDR2 are ENHRY and SYGVKD. V lost 2 bases to trimming and J lost 2 bases; unmatched junction nucleotides: 5. The CDR3 sequence is 15 residues long. CDR3: CAISEEGGRNYGYTF. The CDR3 nucleotides are TGTGCCATCAGTGAGGAAGGGGGCAGGAACTATGGCTACACCTTC.

The rearrangement uses TRBV27 and TRBJ2-2; D unresolved. The CDR3 totals 14 residues. The germline V gene encodes CDR1 MNHEY and CDR2 SMNVEV (reference sequence). V was cut by 6 bases and J by 2 bases, with 10 bases left in between. The CDR3 here is CASRKAPNTGELFF. The CDR3 region has the DNA TGTGCCAGCAGAAAGGCACCTAACACCGGGGAGCTGTTTTTT.

This sequence joins TRBV5-4 and TRBJ2-1; 8 bases line up with TRBD2. CDR1 is SGHNT and CDR2 is YYREEE in the germline V gene (reference sequence). This CDR3 is built from 15 residues. V lost 4 bases to trimming and J lost 1 base; unmatched junction nucleotides: 4. Here the CDR3 DNA reads TGTGCCAGCAGCCCCCGGGGGGGGTCCTACAATGAGCAGTTCTTC. Protein product: CASSPRGGSYNEQFF.

The rearrangement uses TRBV27 and TRBJ1-3; a weak D match, TRBD1 (5 bases). V was shortened by 6 bases and J by 4 bases, with 16 bases between the two germline ends. The length of the CDR3 is 15 residues. CDR1 and CDR2 (germline): MNHEY, SMNVEV (reference sequence). CDR3 loop: CASSPLSGQGNTIYF. Here the CDR3 DNA reads TGTGCCAGCAGCCCTCTGTCCGGACAAGGAAACACCATATATTTT.

The genes are TRBV6-6 and TRBJ1-5, with D possibly matching TRBD1 (6 bases). CDR1 and CDR2 from the germline V gene are MNHNY and SVGAGI (reference sequence). Between the trimmed V and J ends, which lost 5 bases and 0 bases, there was a span of 11 bases. The CDR3 spans 15 residues. The CDR3 region has the DNA TGTGCCAGCAGTCCGGACAGAAATAGCAATCAGCCCCAGCATTTT. Translation gives CASSPDRNSNQPQHF.

The chain joins TRBV4-2 to TRBJ2-3; 8 bases agree with TRBD2. Germline CDR1 and CDR2: LGHNA and YNFKEQ. V lost 5 bases to trimming and J lost 2 bases; unmatched junction nucleotides: 9. The CDR3 runs to 16 residues. This CDR3 reads CASSERGSGVTDTQYF. In DNA form, the CDR3 reads TGTGCCAGCAGCGAACGAGGTAGCGGGGTCACAGATACGCAGTATTTT.

This chain joins TRBV4-1 and TRBJ1-5, with D unresolved. Trimming removed 5 bases at V and 0 bases at J, with 17 bases between. The germline V gene has CDR1 MGHRA and CDR2 YSYEKL. The CDR3 is made up of 17 amino acids. CDR3 nucleotide sequence: TGCGCCAGCAGCGCCCTAGGACGTAGCTCTAGCAATCAGCCCCAGCATTTT. As protein: CASSALGRSSSNQPQHF.

The CDR3: CASSLYTAHQETQYF. In DNA, the CDR3 is TGTGCCAGCAGCTTATATACGGCTCACCAAGAGACCCAGTACTTC. This rearrangement joins TRBV7-9 to TRBJ2-5; D unclear. This CDR3 comprises 15 residues. Germline CDR1 is SEHNR and CDR2 is FQNEAQ (reference sequence). Trimming left V 2 bases short and J 0 bases short, with 10 bases between.

The chain uses TRBV19 and TRBJ2-7; TRBD1 matches at 9 bases. Germline V gives CDR1 LNHDA, CDR2 SQIVND (reference sequence). The V segment lost 5 bases and the J segment 3 bases; nucleotides outside the gene matches: 8. The CDR3 spans 15 residues. DNA of the CDR3: TGTGCCAGTAGTGCCCCCGGGACAGGGATCTACGAGCAGTACTTC. Translated, it gives CASSAPGTGIYEQYF.

The rearrangement links TRBV5-1 to TRBJ2-3; a possible D gene is TRBD2 (5 bases). The CDR3 has 15 amino acids. V was trimmed by 0 bases and J by 1 base, leaving 9 bases between them. Germline V gene sequence: CDR1 SGHRS, CDR2 YFSETQ. The CDR3 DNA reads as TGCGCCAGCAGCTTGGTGACTACCGGCACAGATACGCAGTATTTT. Translated, it gives CASSLVTTGTDTQYF.

The chain is built from TRBV27 and TRBJ1-2, with D perhaps TRBD1 (5 bases). This CDR3 comprises 15 residues. The V gene's germline CDR1 is MNHEY and CDR2 SMNVEV (reference sequence). V was cut by 5 bases and J by 0 bases, with 13 bases left in between. CDR3 in amino acids: CASSPLQAPNYGYTF. CDR3 nucleotide sequence: TGTGCCAGCAGTCCACTACAGGCACCTAACTATGGCTACACCTTC.